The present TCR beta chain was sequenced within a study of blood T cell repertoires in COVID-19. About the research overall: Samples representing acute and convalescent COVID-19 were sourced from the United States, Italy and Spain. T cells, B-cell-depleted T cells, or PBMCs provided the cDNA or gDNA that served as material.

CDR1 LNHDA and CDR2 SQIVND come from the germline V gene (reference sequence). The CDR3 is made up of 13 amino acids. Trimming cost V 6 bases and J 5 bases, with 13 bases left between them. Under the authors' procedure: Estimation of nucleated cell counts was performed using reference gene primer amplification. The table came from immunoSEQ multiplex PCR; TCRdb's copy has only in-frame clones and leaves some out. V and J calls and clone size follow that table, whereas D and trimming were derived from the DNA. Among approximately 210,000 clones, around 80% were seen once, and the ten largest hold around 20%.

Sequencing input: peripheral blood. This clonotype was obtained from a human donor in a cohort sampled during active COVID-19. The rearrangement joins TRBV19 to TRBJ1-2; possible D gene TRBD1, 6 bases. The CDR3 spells CASRPGVDYGYTF. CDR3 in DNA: TGTGCCAGTAGGCCAGGGGTAGATTATGGCTACACCTTC.